Listed here is a single T cell receptor (beta chain). The target antigen is unknown. This entry is derived from a study of T cell responses to AZD1222 COVID-19 vaccine. Study results and caveats: Sampling captured repertoires only after the peak T cell response. The sample set comprised mostly white British donors with more females, and clonal diversity was possibly underestimated.

The germline V and J ends were trimmed by 4 bases and 0 bases, with 12 bases remaining between them. CDR1 and CDR2 from the germline V gene are SQVTM and ANQGSEA. The CDR3 loop spans 14 amino acids. Clones were sequenced by immunoSEQ multiplex PCR, and TCRdb holds only the in-frame ones, with some missing. The sample includes over 45,000 clones, 87% of them seen just once. The starting material was peripheral blood, obtained on day 0 of AZD1222 vaccination. The chain joins TRBV29-1 to TRBJ1-1, with D hard to call. The sequence derives from an adult in good health. CDR3 protein: CSVVGRDLNTEAFF. Written as DNA, the CDR3 is TGCAGCGTTGTGGGAAGAGACTTGAACACTGAAGCTTTCTTT.